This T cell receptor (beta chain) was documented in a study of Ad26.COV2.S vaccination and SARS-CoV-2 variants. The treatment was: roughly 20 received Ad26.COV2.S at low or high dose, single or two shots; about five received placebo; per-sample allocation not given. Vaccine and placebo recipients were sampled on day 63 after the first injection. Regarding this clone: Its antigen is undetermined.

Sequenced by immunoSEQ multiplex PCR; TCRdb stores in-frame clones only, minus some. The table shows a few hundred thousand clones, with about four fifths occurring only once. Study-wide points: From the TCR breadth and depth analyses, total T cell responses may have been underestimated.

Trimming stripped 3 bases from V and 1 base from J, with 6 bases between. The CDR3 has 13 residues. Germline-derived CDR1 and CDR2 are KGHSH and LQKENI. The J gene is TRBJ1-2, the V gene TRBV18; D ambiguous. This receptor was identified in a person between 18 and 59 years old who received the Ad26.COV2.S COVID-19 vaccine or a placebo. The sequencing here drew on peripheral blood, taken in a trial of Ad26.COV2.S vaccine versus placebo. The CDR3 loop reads CASSPESNYGYTF. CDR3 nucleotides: TGTGCCAGCTCACCTGAGAGTAACTATGGCTACACCTTC.